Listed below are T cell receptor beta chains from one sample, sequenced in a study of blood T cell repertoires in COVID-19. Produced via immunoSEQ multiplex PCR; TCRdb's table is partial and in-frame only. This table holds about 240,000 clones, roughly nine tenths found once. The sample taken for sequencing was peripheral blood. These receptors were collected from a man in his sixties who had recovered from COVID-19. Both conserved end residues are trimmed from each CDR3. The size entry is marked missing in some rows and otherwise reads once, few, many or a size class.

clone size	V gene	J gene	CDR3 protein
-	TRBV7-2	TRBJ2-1	ASSLPGSTSGGNEQF
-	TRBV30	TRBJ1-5	AWSSPGTHSNQPQH
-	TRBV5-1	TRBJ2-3	ASSPQGLYTDTQY
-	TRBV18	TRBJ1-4	ASSPPRATNEKLF
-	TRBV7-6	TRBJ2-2	ASSLASGLSTGELF
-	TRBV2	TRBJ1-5	ASSEALRSNQPQH
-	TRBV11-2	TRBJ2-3	ASSFFLAGGPPDTQY
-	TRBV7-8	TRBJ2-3	ASSLGLATDTQY
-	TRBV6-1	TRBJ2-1	ASSGLTSGGPSSYNEQF
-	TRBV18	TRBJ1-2	ASSPLPDRADYGYT
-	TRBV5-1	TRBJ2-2	ASSLEGVYTGELF
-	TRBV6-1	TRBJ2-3	ASSDPGNTQY
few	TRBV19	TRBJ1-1	ASSIASTGNTEAF
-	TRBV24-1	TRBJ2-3	ATSDLGIAGGTDTQY
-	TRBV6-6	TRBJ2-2	ASSGGGGFTGELF
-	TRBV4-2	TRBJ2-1	ASSQGSQRGEGEQF
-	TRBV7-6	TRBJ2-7	ASSSNPGQGIEQY